This T cell receptor (beta chain) is from a study of cytomegalovirus exposure and HLA in healthy donors. At the time of sampling, donors were nominally healthy, though unrecorded immune exposures were likely. The V and J ends lost 2 bases and 3 bases, in that order; junction bases with no gene match: 4. The CDR3 covers 14 residues. CDR1 SGHDT and CDR2 YYEEEE come from the germline V gene. Study-level findings and limits: Data from an earlier analysis indicated that most TCR beta V segments were productive either about 90% or about 30% of the time. CMV serostatus was the only recorded immune exposure for donors.

13 Jbeta primers and 60 Vbeta primers were used for the PCR. This table comes from immunoSEQ multiplex PCR, and its TCRdb copy is limited to in-frame clones, with some not included. The sample yields 180,000 or so clones, about 9% seen once. Points on this clone: Its target is not known.

The chain joins TRBV5-6 to TRBJ2-7; 8 bases line up with TRBD1. The sequence was obtained from a woman between 25 and 40 years old in good health and CMV-seropositive. The sequenced sample was PBMCs. The CDR3 sequence: CASSFLDRGYEQYF. As DNA, the CDR3 is TGTGCCAGCAGCTTCTTAGACAGGGGCTACGAGCAGTACTTC.